This T cell receptor (beta chain) was recorded in a study of cytomegalovirus exposure and HLA in healthy donors. Primers for the PCR totalled 60 Vbeta and 13 Jbeta. Sequencing was performed with immunoSEQ multiplex PCR; in TCRdb, only in-frame clones are kept and a portion is missing. The sample has roughly 120,000 clones; less than 85% are singletons. Trimming at V came to 4 bases and at J to 7 bases, leaving 13 bases not matched to a gene. Looked up from germline, CDR1 is SGHRS and CDR2 is YFSETQ. The CDR3 has 17 residues. Overall study results and limits: Later analysis demonstrated an association between a missense DCLRE1C variant and TCR beta V- and J-gene trimming. In a later analysis, common viral pathogens appeared linked to several of the most significant clusters.

Concerning this clone: Its target is not known.

The V and J genes are TRBV5-1 and TRBJ2-1, with TRBD2 identical over 11 bases. The sequence derives from a man aged 25 to 40 in good health and CMV-seronegative. The sample was PBMCs. CDR3 nucleotide sequence: TGCGCCAGCAGCCTTACGACGACTAGCGGGACCACAAATGAGCAGTTCTTC. Translated, it gives CASSLTTTSGTTNEQFF.